The present entry profiles one TCR beta chain with its context. Its antigen remains unidentified. The data derive from a study of lymphopenia after photon versus proton radiotherapy. Findings and limits, study-wide: After lymphocyte nadir, photon-treated repertoires showed oligoclonal expansion, especially CD8+ Temra. In patients who died, overall survival fell as post-nadir TCR diversity dropped more. Relative stability marked proton patients; photon patients lost diversity and naive cells. Better survival with proton therapy was suggested as possible, not demonstrated.

The protocol was immunoSEQ multiplex PCR, while the TCRdb copy is restricted to in-frame clones and leaves out a portion. The repertoire holds 17,000 or so clones, with about 79% as singletons. Source: peripheral blood, taken from a patient treated with proton-based radiotherapy. This TCR was recovered from a man aged 70 or older with pancreatic cancer.

The DNA of the CDR3 is TGTGCTAGTGGTCCGTCCGGGACGTTGGCCTACGAGCAGTACTTC. Protein product: CASGPSGTLAYEQYF. The chain combines TRBV12-5 with TRBJ2-7, with D perhaps matching TRBD1 or TRBD2 (5 bases each). The CDR3 has 15 amino acids. The V end lost 5 bases, the J end lost 2 bases, and 16 bases lay between the germline ends. Germline V gene lookup returns CDR1 LGHNT and CDR2 FRNRAP.